These T cell receptor beta chains were read from a single sample in a study of T cell changes during pregnancy in multiple sclerosis. Here immunoSEQ multiplex PCR was the method, and the copy in TCRdb shows in-frame clones only, minus some. The table lists around 44,000 clones, 85% to 95% of them singletons. Sequencing used CD8+ T cells from peripheral blood mononuclear cells, obtained in the third trimester of pregnancy. The origin of the receptors is a female donor with multiple sclerosis, enrolled in a pregnancy study. Both conserved end residues are part of each CDR3. The D gene is left open where the match is weak. Not all rows give a size; the values are once, few, many and, for expanded clones, a class.

j_call: TRBJ2-4
d_call: NA
v_call: TRBV4-1
clone_size: NA
cdr3_nt: TGCGCCAGCAGCCGGGAGGACAAAAACATTCAGTACTTC
cdr3_aa: CASSREDKNIQYF

j_call: TRBJ2-7
d_call: NA
v_call: TRBV30
clone_size: NA
cdr3_nt: TGTGCCTGGAGTGCCCAGGGCTACGAGCAGTACTTC
cdr3_aa: CAWSAQGYEQYF

j_call: TRBJ2-7
d_call: NA
v_call: TRBV28
clone_size: NA
cdr3_nt: TGTGCCAGCAGTTTCCTTTCCGGCTACGAGCAGTACTTC
cdr3_aa: CASSFLSGYEQYF

j_call: TRBJ2-7
d_call: TRBD2
v_call: TRBV28
clone_size: NA
cdr3_nt: TGTGCCAGCAGTTTCGATCCCGGTAGCGGGAGTTCTTACGAGCAGTACTTC
cdr3_aa: CASSFDPGSGSSYEQYF

j_call: TRBJ1-6
d_call: NA
v_call: TRBV4-1
clone_size: NA
cdr3_nt: TGCGCCAGCAGCCAAGTCGCGACAGCGAATTCACCCCTCCACTTT
cdr3_aa: CASSQVATANSPLHF

j_call: TRBJ2-7
d_call: TRBD2
v_call: TRBV4-3
clone_size: NA
cdr3_nt: TGCGCCAGCAGCCAACTGATGACTAGCGGGAGTTCACCCTACGAGCAGTACTTC
cdr3_aa: CASSQLMTSGSSPYEQYF

j_call: TRBJ2-1
d_call: TRBD2
v_call: TRBV9
clone_size: few
cdr3_nt: TGTGCCAGCAGCGTAGGGTGGGAGCGGGGCAATGAGCAGTTCTTC
cdr3_aa: CASSVGWERGNEQFF

j_call: TRBJ2-5
d_call: NA
v_call: TRBV7-9
clone_size: NA
cdr3_nt: TGTGCCAGCAGCTCCTCGACAGCGGAGACCCAGTACTTC
cdr3_aa: CASSSSTAETQYF

j_call: TRBJ2-1
d_call: NA
v_call: TRBV19
clone_size: NA
cdr3_nt: TGTGCCAGTAGTATAAGGCTCTCGGCCGGAGATGAGCAGTTCTTC
cdr3_aa: CASSIRLSAGDEQFF

j_call: TRBJ2-7
d_call: TRBD2
v_call: TRBV7-8
clone_size: NA
cdr3_nt: TGTGCCAGCAGCCTCCGACTAGCGGGAGGGATGAAAAACGAGCAGTACTTC
cdr3_aa: CASSLRLAGGMKNEQYF

j_call: TRBJ2-1
d_call: NA
v_call: TRBV27
clone_size: few
cdr3_nt: TGTGCCAGCAGTTCGGGAGGGGGCCCAAGCTCCTACAATGAGCAGTTCTTC
cdr3_aa: CASSSGGGPSSYNEQFF

j_call: TRBJ2-1
d_call: TRBD1
v_call: TRBV28
clone_size: once
cdr3_nt: TGTGCCAGCAGTTTGGGGACAGACAATGAGCAGTTCTTC
cdr3_aa: CASSLGTDNEQFF

j_call: TRBJ2-7
d_call: NA
v_call: TRBV7-2
clone_size: NA
cdr3_nt: TGTGCCAGCAGCTTAGACACCTTCTACGAGCAGTACTTC
cdr3_aa: CASSLDTFYEQYF

j_call: TRBJ2-7
d_call: TRBD1
v_call: TRBV5-1
clone_size: NA
cdr3_nt: TGCGCCAGCAGCTTGGCCGTAGACAGGGGGGTCTACGAGCAGTACTTC
cdr3_aa: CASSLAVDRGVYEQYF

j_call: TRBJ2-6
d_call: NA
v_call: TRBV7-9
clone_size: NA
cdr3_nt: TGTGCCATCCCACTAAGAGGTAATAGGGCCAACGTCCTGACTTTC
cdr3_aa: CAIPLRGNRANVLTF

j_call: TRBJ1-1
d_call: NA
v_call: TRBV7-9
clone_size: NA
cdr3_nt: TGTGCCAGCAGAAACCAGGGGCCGGACACTGAAGCTTTCTTT
cdr3_aa: CASRNQGPDTEAFF

j_call: TRBJ2-4
d_call: NA
v_call: TRBV6-5
clone_size: NA
cdr3_nt: TGTGCCAGCAGCCCAGGAGCCAAAAACATTCAGTACTTC
cdr3_aa: CASSPGAKNIQYF

j_call: TRBJ2-1
d_call: NA
v_call: TRBV7-9
clone_size: NA
cdr3_nt: TGTGCCAGCAGCTTAGCTAGGGGCAGGGATGATGAGCAGTTCTTC
cdr3_aa: CASSLARGRDDEQFF

j_call: TRBJ2-7
d_call: NA
v_call: TRBV4-1
clone_size: NA
cdr3_nt: TGCGCCAGCAGCCACGACACCTACGAGCAGTACTTC
cdr3_aa: CASSHDTYEQYF

j_call: TRBJ2-1
d_call: NA
v_call: TRBV28
clone_size: NA
cdr3_nt: TGTGCCAGCAGTTGGACTCGGAACAATGAGCAGTTCTTC
cdr3_aa: CASSWTRNNEQFF

j_call: TRBJ2-7
d_call: TRBD1
v_call: TRBV27
clone_size: once
cdr3_nt: TGTGCCAGCAGTCTAAGACAGGGCGGCTACGAGCAGTACTTC
cdr3_aa: CASSLRQGGYEQYF

j_call: TRBJ2-7
d_call: TRBD2
v_call: TRBV5-1
clone_size: NA
cdr3_nt: TGCGCCAGCAGCTTGTATGGGAGGGACTACGAGCAGTACTTC
cdr3_aa: CASSLYGRDYEQYF

j_call: TRBJ2-7
d_call: TRBD1
v_call: TRBV28
clone_size: NA
cdr3_nt: TGTGCCAGCAGTTACACAGGGACAGGCTACGAGCAGTACTTC
cdr3_aa: CASSYTGTGYEQYF

j_call: TRBJ1-1
d_call: TRBD1
v_call: TRBV29-1
clone_size: NA
cdr3_nt: TGCAGCGTTGATGACAGGGGCACTGAAGCTTTCTTT
cdr3_aa: CSVDDRGTEAFF

j_call: TRBJ2-7
d_call: NA
v_call: TRBV6-1
clone_size: NA
cdr3_nt: TGTGCCAGCAGTGAAGCTGACAGGCCCTACGAGCAGTACTTC
cdr3_aa: CASSEADRPYEQYF

j_call: TRBJ2-3
d_call: TRBD2
v_call: TRBV28
clone_size: once
cdr3_nt: TGTGCCAGCAGTACCCAGCGGGGGGGGAGCACAGATACGCAGTATTTT
cdr3_aa: CASSTQRGGSTDTQYF

j_call: TRBJ2-7
d_call: NA
v_call: TRBV5-1
clone_size: NA
cdr3_nt: TGCGCCAGCAGCTTATCCCCGGGAGCTACCTACGAGCAGTACTTC
cdr3_aa: CASSLSPGATYEQYF

j_call: TRBJ2-1
d_call: TRBD2
v_call: TRBV7-3
clone_size: NA
cdr3_nt: TGTGCCAGCAGCCCTCTAGCGGGAGGGCATTATGAGCAGTTCTTC
cdr3_aa: CASSPLAGGHYEQFF

j_call: TRBJ2-4
d_call: NA
v_call: TRBV13
clone_size: NA
cdr3_nt: TGTGCCAGCAGCACCAAAGGACGGGAAGCCAAAAACATTCAGTACTTC
cdr3_aa: CASSTKGREAKNIQYF

j_call: TRBJ1-5
d_call: NA
v_call: TRBV7-8
clone_size: NA
cdr3_nt: TGTGCCAGCAGCTGGAGAATTAGCAATCAGCCCCAGCATTTT
cdr3_aa: CASSWRISNQPQHF

j_call: TRBJ2-1
d_call: TRBD2
v_call: TRBV7-9
clone_size: NA
cdr3_nt: TGTGCCAGCACCGGGGTGGGGGACTACGGATACAATGAGCAGTTCTTC
cdr3_aa: CASTGVGDYGYNEQFF

j_call: TRBJ1-1
d_call: NA
v_call: TRBV25-1
clone_size: NA
cdr3_nt: TGTGCCAGCCGGGGGACCTTGGGCACTGAAGCTTTCTTT
cdr3_aa: CASRGTLGTEAFF

j_call: TRBJ2-7
d_call: NA
v_call: TRBV27
clone_size: NA
cdr3_nt: TGTGCCAGCAGTTTGTCTAGTTCCTTTCTCGAGCAGTACTTC
cdr3_aa: CASSLSSSFLEQYF

j_call: TRBJ1-4
d_call: TRBD1
v_call: TRBV29-1
clone_size: NA
cdr3_nt: TGCAGCGTCCGGACAGGAGTCGGGGAAAAACTGTTTTTT
cdr3_aa: CSVRTGVGEKLFF

j_call: TRBJ2-7
d_call: TRBD2
v_call: TRBV27
clone_size: NA
cdr3_nt: TGTGCCAGCAGTTTATCGCGGGGGGACACCGCCTACGAGCAGTACTTC
cdr3_aa: CASSLSRGDTAYEQYF

j_call: TRBJ2-7
d_call: TRBD1
v_call: TRBV10-3
clone_size: NA
cdr3_nt: TGTGCCATCAGCCCCGGGACAGGTCATAGAGAAGGGCAGTACTTC
cdr3_aa: CAISPGTGHREGQYF